One T cell receptor beta chain is described in this entry. The antigen is undetermined. Germline CDR1 is LGHNA and CDR2 is YSLEER. The CDR3 is made up of 16 amino acids. Deletions cut 0 bases from V and 4 bases from J, with 12 bases between. Produced via immunoSEQ multiplex PCR; TCRdb's table is partial and in-frame only. This table holds approximately 90,000 clones, about 89% found once. The source of the sample is a study of T cell responses to AZD1222 COVID-19 vaccine. Points from the study as a whole: Repertoires in all cases were sampled only once the peak T cell response had passed.

The material sequenced was peripheral blood, taken on day 0 of AZD1222 vaccination. This sequence was found in an adult in good health. J is TRBJ1-4 and V is TRBV4-3; D gene ambiguous. CDR3 residues: CASSQDAGRINEKLFF. Here the CDR3 DNA reads TGCGCCAGCAGCCAAGATGCGGGCAGGATTAATGAAAAACTGTTTTTT.